This T cell receptor (beta chain) was documented in a study of blood T cell repertoires in COVID-19. Trimming removed 3 bases from V and 4 bases from J; junction bases left unmatched: 8. Looked up from germline, CDR1 is PRHDT and CDR2 is FYEKMQ (reference sequence). The CDR3 extends over 15 amino acids. The table came from immunoSEQ multiplex PCR; TCRdb's copy has only in-frame clones and leaves some out. The repertoire holds around 260,000 clones, with approximately 91% as singletons. Sequenced sample: peripheral blood. V usage is TRBV13 and J usage is TRBJ2-7; TRBD1 matches at 8 bases. The clonotype comes from a woman aged 35 to 49 who had recovered from COVID-19. CDR3 residues: CASSFRQGIRYEQYF. The CDR3 DNA sequence: TGTGCCAGCAGCTTCCGACAGGGGATAAGGTACGAGCAGTACTTC.